What follows is one TCR beta chain and its context. The antigen it binds to is not known. Per-base quality was not reported, and no clone a single base away is much larger than it. TCR CDR3 regions were amplified from genomic DNA by multiplex PCR using the deep immunoSEQ assay. Extracted genomic DNA from each cell subset was distributed evenly across all wells of several immunoSEQ 96-well plates, and each plate was treated as a replicate. For sorted subsets, each replicate PCR was loaded with about 0.2 ug genomic DNA, equivalent to roughly 30,000 T cell genomes. Purified libraries were quantified with a Qubit 3.0 fluorometer, sized on a Bioanalyzer 2100, and re-quantified with the KAPA Library Quantification kit. Every immunoSEQ 96-well plate was sequenced on a dedicated single-read 150-cycle Illumina NextSeq 550 flow cell. The authors' analysis ran thus. Because the immunoSEQ output included only junctional sequences and no quality scores, the filtering could not be the same as the filtering used for full-length reads. To assign V/J genes and CDR3, sequences were annotated against IMGT germline references using PyIR, a Python wrapper for IgBLAST v1.9. Reads were filtered out if the reads had weak V/J assignments (E-value above 1e-6), no CDR3, stop codons, out-of-frame junctions, or ambiguous translated residues. V3J clonotypes were defined as sequences sharing the same inferred V gene, J gene, and CDR3 amino acid sequence. To compute the percentage overlap between repertoires, the number of shared unique clonotypes was divided by the size of the smaller repertoire. Richness of each repertoire was evaluated using RTK rarefaction, the Chao1 estimator, and Recon v2.1 estimates of unobserved clonotypes. Generation probabilities were computed with OLGA for all TCRbeta clonotypes obtained by the gDNA method from several donors. In TCRdb, the immuneACCESS table is reduced to in-frame sequences with V and J assigned. These tables do not hold every clone; where another copy was compared, an unresolved V gene accounts for under half, and the others remain unexplained. V and J calls and clone size follow that table, whereas D and trimming were derived from the DNA. The sample table lists 2 million to 2.5 million clones, about 94% of them with a count of one. The ten largest clones take up about 0.13% of the sample.

This sample is part of a study of shared clonotypes between healthy human individuals (dated by TCRdb to 2019 to 2021). With respect to the entire study: The cohort comprised a couple of women and a few men aged 18 to 49 years. Per donor, three plates each were used for CD4 naive and CD4 memory, two for CD8 naive, and one for CD8 memory. To increase sequencing depth and limit assay-specific biases, TCR repertoire library preparation and sequencing were carried out by different laboratories using diverse techniques. Blood TCR repertoires of four to six healthy adults were deeply sequenced to estimate repertoire size and the extent of clonotype sharing between individuals. Between about 0.9 and 9 billion PBMCs per donor were obtained by leukapheresis. What the study reported, not specific to this receptor: Compared with non-shared clonotypes, the clonotypes found in all four sorted-subset donors had higher generation probabilities. Across a handful of donors, roughly 5% of naive CD4, more than 3% of naive CD8, 2% to 2.5% of memory CD4, and about 0.4% of memory CD8 clonotypes were shared. Pairwise subsampling indicated that sequencing depth was expected to affect the degree of clonotype sharing among donors. The small number of donors limited the genetic and exposure-history diversity represented. Estimated clonotype richness was generally larger for naive than for memory subsets. Even with the large sequencing depth, rarefaction of the sorted-subset datasets indicated that sequencing was incomplete. Only blood was sampled, and tissue TCR repertoires likely differ from those in blood.

V drops 1 base and J drops 3 bases, leaving 18 bases in between. The germline V gene encodes CDR1 SGDLS and CDR2 YYNGEE. Its CDR3 holds 17 amino acids, cysteine through phenylalanine. Of the read, only the CDR3 DNA is kept; its 51 bases are in frame from base 1. Healthy HIV-negative adults with no recently reported acute infections or vaccinations were included as donors. Only Caucasian adults living in Nashville, Tennessee, USA were represented among the donors. CD4+ T cells were enriched by magnetic negative selection; naive cells were then positively selected on CD45RA, and the negative fraction formed the memory subset. Blood was obtained by leukapheresis, after which PBMCs were separated by Ficoll-Histopaque density gradient centrifugation and cryopreserved in liquid nitrogen vapor phase. Analytical flow cytometry was used to check the purity and quantity of every magnetically sorted T cell population. From each sorted fraction, genomic DNA was isolated and quantified by UV absorbance on a Nanodrop 2000c.

Input material: naive CD4+ T cells sorted from blood. The sample's cell subset or site label is to be understood as: CD45RA+ positively selected. The chain is assembled from TRBV9 and TRBJ2-3; the D gene is perhaps TRBD2, on 6 matching bases. The sequence came from a man aged 18 to 30 in good health. At the DNA level, the sequence is TGTGCCAGCAGCGTATTGGGGGGAGGTCGTGGAACAGATACGCAGTATTTT. This is translated as CASSVLGGGRGTDTQYF.